This entry lists 24 T cell receptor beta chains sequenced from one sample in a study of blood T cell repertoires in COVID-19. Generated by immunoSEQ multiplex PCR, the TCRdb table keeps only in-frame clones and is missing some. The table lists roughly 100,000 clones, about 91% of them singletons. The sample was peripheral blood. The receptors shown here come from a human donor in a cohort sampled during active COVID-19.

The chain carries TRBV21-1 and TRBJ2-2; TRBD1 reflects the table's D call only, with no check against the DNA. TRBV21-1 is a listed pseudogene. CDR3 size: 15 residues. The CDR3 is CASSKKRDRAGELFF. In DNA, the CDR3 is TGTGCCAGCAGCAAAAAAAGGGACAGGGCCGGGGAGCTGTTTTTT.

The chain uses TRBV5-1 and TRBJ2-5, with a tentative D call TRBD2 (5 bases). The V and J ends lost 0 bases and 2 bases respectively, with 5 bases between them. CDR3 length: 13 amino acids. Looked up from germline, CDR1 is SGHRS and CDR2 is YFSETQ. CDR3 loop: CASSLGGQETQYF. CDR3 coding DNA: TGCGCCAGCAGCTTGGGCGGGCAAGAGACCCAGTACTTC.

This clone came up once. V is TRBV9 and J is TRBJ1-2, with 7 positions matching TRBD1. The J segment lost 5 bases and the V segment lost 5 bases, leaving 12 bases of the junction unmatched. The length of the CDR3 is 15 residues. Germline CDR1 and CDR2: SGDLS and YYNGEE. CDR3 in amino acids: CASRRGPDEGYGYTF. The CDR3 nucleotides read TGTGCCAGCAGGAGGGGGCCCGATGAGGGGTATGGCTACACCTTC.

The chain has TRBV28 and TRBJ2-3; TRBD2 matches 7 bases. V shed 3 bases and J 2 bases; nucleotides not matched to a gene: 8. CDR3 length: 16 amino acids. Germline V lookup: CDR1 MDHEN, CDR2 SYDVKM. This CDR3 reads CASSFEAGTVTDTQYF. The CDR3 DNA is TGTGCCAGCAGTTTCGAAGCGGGGACCGTCACAGATACGCAGTATTTT.

V gene TRBV5-6 combines with J gene TRBJ2-7, with TRBD2 identical over 10 bases. CDR3 length equals 14 residues. With 1 base clipped from V and 6 bases from J, the junction kept 4 bases outside the gene matches. The germline V gene encodes CDR1 SGHDT and CDR2 YYEEEE. In nucleotides, the CDR3 is TGTGCCAGCAGCTTGTCTAGCGGGAGAGCCGAGCAGTACTTC. It is translated as CASSLSSGRAEQYF. Using reference TRBV5-6 and TRBJ2-7 for the parts outside the CDR3, the full variable domain is DAGVTQSPTHLIKTRGQQVTLRCSPKSGHDTVSWYQQALGQGPQFIFQYYEEEERQRGNFPDRFSGHQFPNYSSELNVNALLLGDSALYLCASSLSSGRAEQYFGPGTRLTVT.

This rearrangement joins TRBV6-5 to TRBJ2-7, with D uncertain. The germline V gene has CDR1 MNHEY and CDR2 SVGAGI. The CDR3 sequence is 13 residues long. The germline V and J ends were trimmed by 2 bases and 2 bases, with 7 bases remaining between them. DNA for the CDR3: TGTGCCAGCAGTTACGCGAATGCCTACGAGCAGTACTTC. Translation: CASSYANAYEQYF.

The J gene is TRBJ2-7, the V gene TRBV19; a possible D gene is TRBD2 (6 bases). The CDR3 is 14 residues long. Germline V gene sequence: CDR1 LNHDA, CDR2 SQIVND (reference sequence). With 3 bases removed from V and 5 bases from J, the gap between germline ends came to 14 bases. CDR3 sequence (DNA): TGTGCCAGTAGTATTAGGGAGGACCGGGACGAGCAGTACTTC. Amino acids: CASSIREDRDEQYF.

The chain has TRBV25-1 and TRBJ1-1; no clear D. The germline V gene encodes CDR1 MGHDK and CDR2 SYGVNS. CDR3 length equals 15 residues. Between the trimmed V and J ends, which lost 2 bases and 0 bases, there was a span of 10 bases. CDR3 in amino acids: CASSEPTEMNTEAFF. DNA for the CDR3: TGTGCCAGCAGTGAACCCACAGAAATGAACACTGAAGCTTTCTTT.

The CDR3 DNA reads as TGTGCCAGCAGCGGCCTACTGGGACTAGCGGGGGACTCGAGGACCGGGGAGCTGTTTTTT. Translating gives CASSGLLGLAGDSRTGELFF. The V and J genes are TRBV9 and TRBJ2-2; 14 bases match TRBD2. Germline CDR1 SGDLS, CDR2 YYNGEE. This CDR3 contains 20 residues. V trimming: 3 bases; J trimming: 5 bases; junction bases outside the gene matches: 15.

The gene calls are TRBV4-1 and TRBJ2-5; 9 nucleotides line up with TRBD1. With V trimmed by 4 bases and J by 2 bases, 14 bases remained unmatched. The length of the CDR3 is 18 residues. Germline V CDR1 and CDR2: MGHRA, YSYEKL. DNA for the CDR3: TGCGCCAGCAGCCGGTCAAGGCCGGGACAGGGCGCGCAAGAGACCCAGTACTTC. As protein: CASSRSRPGQGAQETQYF.

J is TRBJ2-7 and V is TRBV9; TRBD1 matches 8 bases. After removal of 4 bases from V and 3 bases from J, the junction contained 6 bases not matched to a gene. Germline V lookup: CDR1 SGDLS, CDR2 YYNGEE. CDR3 size: 14 residues. CDR3 sequence reads: CASSPGTGVYEQYF. CDR3 nucleotides: TGTGCCAGCAGCCCGGGGACAGGAGTCTACGAGCAGTACTTC.

This chain uses TRBV6-1 with TRBJ1-4; D call uncertain. Germline V gene data show CDR1 as MNHNS and CDR2 as SASEGT. With 2 bases removed from V and 14 bases from J, the gap between germline ends came to 15 bases. This CDR3 region has 13 residues. This chain's CDR3 is CASSEFTVLSLFF. Here the CDR3 DNA reads TGTGCCAGCAGTGAATTTACGGTGCTTAGCCTGTTTTTT.

The chain couples TRBV18 to TRBJ1-5, with no clear D. Trimming took 2 bases from V and 0 from J, leaving 11 bases between them. The CDR3 has 16 residues. Germline-derived CDR1 and CDR2 are KGHSH and LQKENI. The CDR3 sequence: CASSPVSGYSNQPQHF. CDR3 coding DNA: TGTGCCAGCTCACCAGTTTCAGGTTATAGCAATCAGCCCCAGCATTTT.

This clone is labeled as medium-sized. The J gene is TRBJ2-7, the V gene TRBV11-2; perhaps TRBD1 as D (5 bases). The V end lost 5 bases, the J end lost 7 bases, and 21 bases lay between the germline ends. The CDR3 length is 15 residues. Germline V gene lookup returns CDR1 SGHAT and CDR2 FQNNGV. DNA for the CDR3: TGTGCCAGCAGCGCATGGGTCGCAGTAAGGGGTGAGCAGTACTTC. As protein: CASSAWVAVRGEQYF.

This clone showed up many times. The V gene is TRBV28, the J gene TRBJ2-1, with TRBD2 identical over 9 bases. Germline V gives CDR1 MDHEN, CDR2 SYDVKM. The CDR3 covers 15 residues. The V and J ends lost 8 bases and 5 bases, in that order; junction bases with no gene match: 10. Here the CDR3 reads CASLPALAGHNEQFF. The CDR3 DNA is TGTGCCAGCCTCCCCGCGCTAGCGGGACACAATGAGCAGTTCTTC. The whole variable domain, filled in from reference TRBV28 and TRBJ2-1, reads DVKVTQSSRYLVKRTGEKVFLECVQDMDHENMFWYRQDPGLGLRLIYFSYDVKMKEKGDIPEGYSVSREKKERFSLILESASTNQTSMYLCASLPALAGHNEQFFGPGTRLTVL.

There are a few counts of this clone. The V call is TRBV4-1, the J call TRBJ2-7; TRBD2 agrees at 8 bases. Germline V gene lookup returns CDR1 MGHRA and CDR2 YSYEKL. Trimming cost V 0 bases and J 2 bases; bases outside gene matches: 12. This CDR3 comprises 18 residues. CDR3 protein: CASSQDRRAGVKTYEQYF. The CDR3 DNA sequence: TGCGCCAGCAGCCAAGATCGGAGAGCGGGGGTAAAAACCTACGAGCAGTACTTC.

This sequence joins TRBV6-5 and TRBJ2-7; D perhaps matches TRBD2 (5 bases). CDR1 is MNHEY, CDR2 SVGAGI, per germline. The V end lost 9 bases, the J end lost 3 bases, and 15 bases lay between the germline ends. The CDR3 is 13 residues long. The CDR3 sequence: CASRGRALYEQYF. CDR3 bases: TGTGCCAGTAGAGGGCGGGCCCTCTACGAGCAGTACTTC.

In regard to this clone: The junction departs from germline at one end; a sequencing error may be responsible. The rearrangement uses TRBV7-7 and TRBJ2-1; 7 nucleotides line up with TRBD2. The CDR3 sequence is 15 residues long. CDR1 is SSHAT and CDR2 is FNYEAQ in the germline V gene (reference sequence). The CDR3 DNA reads as TGTGCTAGCAGCCCCGACCCTAGCGGCCGCAATGAGCAGTTCTTC. Its translation: CASSPDPSGRNEQFF.

This clone was counted a single time. The V and J genes are TRBV6-5 and TRBJ1-5, with D hard to call. Trimming took off 6 bases at V and 6 bases at J, with 18 bases between the two ends. The CDR3 extends over 15 amino acids. CDR1 is MNHEY and CDR2 is SVGAGI in the germline V gene. The CDR3 DNA reads as TGTGCCAGCAGGCCGGACTCCCGGCGGAGTCAGCCCCAGCATTTT. Translating gives CASRPDSRRSQPQHF.

The chain employs TRBV3-1 (or the pseudogene TRBV3-2) and TRBJ2-5; TRBD1 aligns across 8 bases. The J segment lost 2 bases and the V segment lost 1 base, leaving 0 bases of the junction unmatched. The CDR3 spans 14 residues. Per germline, CDR1 LGHDT and CDR2 YNNKEL (reference sequence). In nucleotides, the CDR3 is TGTGCCAGCAGCCAAGGGGACAGGCAAGAGACCCAGTACTTC. It is translated as CASSQGDRQETQYF.

CDR3 sequence (DNA): TGTGCCAGCAGCCCCGGCGTCGGGACCGGGGAGCTGTTTTTT. This sequence encodes CASSPGVGTGELFF. V and J are TRBV11-2 and TRBJ2-2, with unresolved D. This CDR3 contains 14 residues. Germline V lookup: CDR1 SGHAT, CDR2 FQNNGV. V lost 5 bases to trimming and J lost 5 bases, with 12 bases between them.

This sequence joins TRBV6-5 and TRBJ2-5; perhaps TRBD2 as D (6 bases). Looked up from germline, CDR1 is MNHEY and CDR2 is SVGAGI. The CDR3 totals 14 residues. V lost 7 bases to trimming and J lost 8 bases, with 20 bases between them. CDR3 nucleotide sequence: TGTGCCAGCACCATAAAAGGAGGGTTGGGAACCCAGTACTTC. This sequence encodes CASTIKGGLGTQYF.

CDR3 in amino acids: CASSGQGNTEAFF. The CDR3, as DNA: TGTGCCAGCAGCGGACAGGGCAACACTGAAGCTTTCTTT. The J gene is TRBJ1-1, the V gene TRBV9; 7 positions agree with TRBD1. Per germline, CDR1 SGDLS and CDR2 YYNGEE. Trimming removed 3 bases from V and 2 bases from J; junction bases left unmatched: 1. The CDR3 runs 13 residues.

The rearrangement joins TRBV7-2 to TRBJ1-4; D is undetermined. With 1 base removed from V and 3 bases from J, the gap between germline ends came to 9 bases. Germline values: CDR1 SGHTA, CDR2 FQGNSA. This CDR3 spans 15 amino acids. CDR3 region: CASSLDRGSNEKLFF. CDR3 bases: TGTGCCAGCAGCTTAGATCGGGGATCTAATGAAAAACTGTTTTTT.